Following are 23 T cell receptor beta chains from one sample sequenced in a study of glioma-infiltrating T cells (dated by TCRdb to 2016 to 2017). The instrument given in TCRdb is Illumina MiSeq. The iRepertoire nested amplicon-rescue multiplex PCR (arm-PCR) platform was used to amplify TCR alpha and beta CDR3 regions from RNA. TCRdb reprocessing: public reads trimmed at Q25 with fastp, clones called with MiXCR, in-frame beta chains kept. CDR3 protein duplicates are merged, each entry listing the most common genes and DNA. This sample comprises fewer than 200,000 distinct CDR3 sequences, about 40% of them detected only once. Around 5% of the sample is in the top ten clones. The sample was glioma tissue, nonneoplastic brain tissue, or PBMCs (not recorded which). These receptors all come from a human donor with low-grade glioma or glioblastoma, undergoing nonglioma brain surgery, or in good health (not recorded which).

At least ten counts were recorded for this clonotype. The CDR3 protein is CASSESALAENNYEQYF. DNA of the CDR3: TGTGCCAGCAGTGAATCCGCACTAGCGGAAAATAACTACGAGCAGTACTTC. The V call is TRBV2, the J call TRBJ2-7; 8 nucleotides agree with TRBD2. The V and J ends lost 2 bases and 3 bases, in that order; junction bases with no gene match: 12. Germline-derived CDR1 and CDR2 are SNHLY and FYNNEI. The CDR3 length is 17 residues.

The chain recombines TRBV7-9 with TRBJ2-7; 7 bases agree with TRBD2. The CDR3 runs to 13 residues. Looked up from germline, CDR1 is SEHNR and CDR2 is FQNEAQ (reference sequence). V shed 5 bases and J 3 bases; nucleotides not matched to a gene: 4. The CDR3 nucleotides read TGTGCCAGCAGCCCGTCTAGCGGCTACGAGCAGTACTTC. Protein sequence: CASSPSSGYEQYF.

This clonotype was observed a few times. This chain uses TRBV10-3 with TRBJ2-1; 7 bases match TRBD2. Unmatched junction bases numbered 4, after V lost 2 bases and J lost 6 bases. CDR3 length: 14 amino acids. CDR1 ENHRY and CDR2 SYGVKD come from the germline V gene. CDR3 sequence: CAISEEGGFNEQFF. CDR3 DNA: TGTGCCATCAGTGAGGAGGGAGGGTTCAATGAGCAGTTCTTC.

V gene TRBV7-8 combines with J gene TRBJ2-7; 7 nucleotides agree with TRBD1. The CDR3 is made up of 13 amino acids. After removal of 5 bases from V and 1 base from J, the junction contained 2 bases not matched to a gene. In germline, CDR1 is SGHVS, CDR2 FQNEAQ. This CDR3 reads CASSVGQSYEQYF. Here the CDR3 DNA reads TGTGCCAGCAGCGTGGGACAGTCCTACGAGCAGTACTTC.

Details on this clonotype: Given a much more abundant clone one base away, this may be a read error. The chain employs TRBV28 and TRBJ2-5; D is unclear. Germline CDR1 is MDHEN and CDR2 is SYDVKM. Between the trimmed V and J ends, which lost 4 bases and 12 bases, there was a span of 9 bases. This CDR3 is built from 10 residues. The chain's CDR3 is CASSSRTKYF. The CDR3 region has the DNA TGTGCCAGCAGTTCCCGAACTAAGTACTTC.

This clonotype was seen repeatedly, ten times or more. The junction departs from the called germline gene at one end, perhaps through a read error. This rearrangement joins TRBV19 to TRBJ1-5, with D tentatively TRBD1 (5 bases). CDR1 is LNHDA and CDR2 is SQIVND in the germline V gene (reference sequence). The CDR3 contains 15 residues. CDR3 protein: CASSIQGRSNQPQHF. The CDR3 DNA is TGTGCAAGTAGTATCCAGGGTAGAAGCAATCAGCCCCAGCATTTT. The variable domain in full, completed from reference TRBV19 and TRBJ1-5, reads DGGITQSPKYLFRKEGQNVTLSCEQNLNHDAMYWYRQDPGQGLRLIYYSQIVNDFQKGDIAEGYSVSREKKESFPLTVTSAQKNPTAFYLCASSIQGRSNQPQHFGDGTRLSIL.

There are a few counts of this clonotype. This chain links TRBV28 with TRBJ2-7; 10 nucleotides agree with TRBD1. The V and J ends lost 2 bases and 2 bases, in that order; junction bases with no gene match: 3. The CDR3 runs to 15 residues. Germline CDR1 and CDR2: MDHEN and SYDVKM. The CDR3, as DNA: TGTGCCAGCAGTTTACCCGGGACAGGGGCCTACGAGCAGTACTTC. Amino acid sequence: CASSLPGTGAYEQYF.

This clonotype has only one observation. The chain uses TRBV12-3 or TRBV12-4 and TRBJ2-3; D possibly matches TRBD1 or TRBD2 (5 bases each). V shed 1 base and J shed 1 base, with 12 bases lying between them. This CDR3 spans 16 amino acids. The CDR3 loop reads CASSLGPGPGTDTQYF. In nucleotides, the CDR3 is TGTGCCAGCAGTTTAGGGCCGGGACCGGGCACAGATACGCAGTATTTT.

Many counts were recorded for this clonotype. The rearrangement links TRBV20-1 to TRBJ2-7; the match to TRBD2 covers 7 bases. Per the germline V gene, CDR1 is DFQATT and CDR2 is SNEGSKA (reference sequence). V trimming: 0 bases; J trimming: 3 bases; junction bases outside the gene matches: 8. The CDR3 is 15 residues long. This CDR3 reads CSARDGAGVYYEQYF. The CDR3 nucleotides are TGCAGTGCTAGAGATGGGGCGGGAGTATACTACGAGCAGTACTTC.

J is TRBJ1-2 and V is TRBV7-2; TRBD1 aligns across 7 bases. The germline V gene has CDR1 SGHTA and CDR2 FQGNSA. With V trimmed by 3 bases and J by 8 bases, 15 bases remained unmatched. The CDR3 spans 16 residues. In DNA form, the CDR3 reads TGTGCCAGCAGCTTGGACCCGGGACAGAGGGCCGGGGGCTACACCTTC. Translation: CASSLDPGQRAGGYTF.

This clonotype was observed a few times. A read error may be the cause here, since a much bigger clone is one base away. V gene TRBV20-1 combines with J gene TRBJ2-1; D ambiguous. V lost 2 bases and J lost 5, with 13 bases in between. The CDR3 is made up of 14 amino acids. Germline V gene sequence: CDR1 DFQATT, CDR2 SNEGSKA (reference sequence). CDR3 DNA sequence: TGCAGTGCTAGATACCTGGCAGTGAACAATGAGCAGTTCTTC. Translation: CSARYLAVNNEQFF.

This clonotype has ten or more counts. The chain couples TRBV28 to TRBJ1-1; the D gene is possibly TRBD1 (6 bases). The CDR3 has 14 amino acids. Trimming left V 8 bases short and J 9 bases short, with 22 bases between. Germline V CDR1 and CDR2: MDHEN, SYDVKM. CDR3 sequence reads: CASVIMGAGIKAFF. CDR3 nucleotide sequence: TGTGCCAGCGTAATTATGGGGGCAGGGATTAAAGCTTTCTTT.

This clonotype came up a few times. The genes are TRBV12-3 or TRBV12-4 and TRBJ1-1; D uncertain. The length of the CDR3 is 14 residues. Trimming removed 5 bases at V and 1 base at J, with 11 bases between. CDR3 in amino acids: CASSPQSENTEAFF. The CDR3, as DNA: TGTGCCAGCAGTCCGCAATCGGAGAACACTGAAGCTTTCTTT.

This clonotype was seen ten or more times. The chain joins TRBV15 to TRBJ2-7; D possibly corresponds to TRBD2 (6 bases). Germline CDR1 and CDR2: LNHNV and YYDKDF (reference sequence). This CDR3 has 15 residues. V lost 0 bases and J lost 0, with 9 bases in between. CDR3 protein: CATSRDQGLSYEQYF. In nucleotides, the CDR3 is TGTGCCACCAGCAGAGACCAGGGACTCTCCTACGAGCAGTACTTC. Variable domain in full (rest from reference TRBV15 and TRBJ2-7): DAMVIQNPRYQVTQFGKPVTLSCSQTLNHNVMYWYQQKSSQAPKLLFHYYDKDFNNEADTPDNFQSRRPNTSFCFLDIRSPGLGDTAMYLCATSRDQGLSYEQYFGPGTRLTVT.

This clonotype was counted only a few times. A read error may be the cause here, since a much bigger clone is one base away. The V and J genes are TRBV7-2 and TRBJ2-3; 13 bases match TRBD2. The CDR3 has 19 residues. Looked up from germline, CDR1 is SGHTA and CDR2 is FQGNSA. Trimming at V came to 6 bases and at J to 2 bases, leaving 14 bases not matched to a gene. This CDR3 is CASRPHRTSGRKSTDTQYF. CDR3 coding DNA: TGTGCCAGCAGACCCCATAGGACTAGCGGGAGAAAGTCCACAGATACGCAGTATTTT. The full variable domain, rest sourced from reference TRBV7-2 and TRBJ2-3, is GAGVSQSPSNKVTEKGKDVELRCDPISGHTALYWYRQSLGQGLEFLIYFQGNSAPDKSGLPSDRFSAERTGGSVSTLTIQRTQQEDSAVYLCASRPHRTSGRKSTDTQYFGPGTRLTVL.

To note about this clonotype: It may be a read error: a sequence one base away is much more abundant. The V gene is TRBV20-1, the J gene TRBJ2-7; weak D call: TRBD1 (6 bases). The germline V gene encodes CDR1 DFQATT and CDR2 SNEGSKA (reference sequence). The CDR3 contains 13 residues. The V end lost 1 base, the J end lost 8 bases, and 15 bases lay between the germline ends. The CDR3 DNA is TGCAGTGCTAGAGGGCCCCTCCGGGACAAGCAGTACTTC. Translated: CSARGPLRDKQYF.

About this clonotype: Since a much larger clone is just one base distant, this may be a read error. The final CDR3 position lacks the conserved phenylalanine or tryptophan, pointing to a likely read error. The chain is built from TRBV4-2 and TRBJ1-5; no reliable D call. Between the trimmed V and J ends, which lost 0 bases and 7 bases, there was a span of 13 bases. The CDR3 runs to 15 residues. Looked up from germline, CDR1 is LGHNA and CDR2 is YNFKEQ. The CDR3 coding sequence is TGTGCCAGCAGCCAAGATACCCCAGGTGCCCAGCCCCAGCATCTT. Its translation is CASSQDTPGAQPQHL.

Of note for this clonotype: This may be a read error, as it is one base from a much larger clone. This rearrangement joins TRBV28 to TRBJ2-1; TRBD2 aligns across 8 bases. V gave up 10 bases and J gave up 7 bases; unmatched junction bases: 12. This CDR3 contains 14 residues. Looked up from germline, CDR1 is MDHEN and CDR2 is SYDVKM. This chain's CDR3 is CAISRAGDVNEQFF. CDR3 in DNA: TGTGCCATCAGCAGAGCGGGAGATGTAAATGAGCAGTTCTTC.

This clonotype was recorded many times. The rearrangement uses TRBV27 and TRBJ1-2; D perhaps matches TRBD1 (5 bases). Trimming stripped 0 bases from V and 5 bases from J, with 16 bases between. The CDR3 sequence is 16 residues long. Germline V gene sequence: CDR1 MNHEY, CDR2 SMNVEV (reference sequence). The CDR3 here is CASSLSGVGSRYGYTF. The DNA for the CDR3 is TGTGCCAGCAGTTTATCGGGGGTAGGGAGTAGGTATGGCTACACCTTC.

In its sample, this clonotype was seen once. The chain joins TRBV20-1 to TRBJ2-7; D is unclear. This CDR3 is built from 13 residues. V was cut by 4 bases and J by 2 bases, with 12 bases left in between. From germline, CDR1 is DFQATT and CDR2 SNEGSKA (reference sequence). CDR3 DNA: TGCAGTGCTAAAGACAATATTACCTACGAGCAGTACTTC. As protein: CSAKDNITYEQYF.

About this clonotype: With a much larger clone just one base away, this may be a read error. J is TRBJ2-1 and V is TRBV20-1; 8 bases match TRBD1. Looked up from germline, CDR1 is DFQATT and CDR2 is SNEGSKA (reference sequence). V was pared by 4 bases and J by 10 bases, with 9 bases of the junction left unmatched. This CDR3 has 13 residues. This CDR3 is CSAKYTGGGEQFF. The CDR3 nucleotides read TGCAGTGCTAAGTATACAGGGGGAGGCGAGCAGTTCTTC.

On this clonotype: This may arise from a read error, as a much more abundant clone is one base away. The chain carries TRBV5-1 and TRBJ2-1; 10 nucleotides match TRBD2. This CDR3 has 15 residues. Germline-derived CDR1 and CDR2 are SGHRS and YFSETQ. V lost 6 bases to trimming and J lost 7 bases; unmatched junction nucleotides: 10. CDR3 DNA sequence: TGCGCCAGCACCTCTCTAGCGGGAGTTTGGAATGAGCAGTTCTTC. This codes for CASTSLAGVWNEQFF. The full variable domain, its missing parts supplied by reference TRBV5-1 and TRBJ2-1, is KAGVTQTPRYLIKTRGQQVTLSCSPISGHRSVSWYQQTPGQGLQFLFEYFSETQRNKGNFPGRFSGRQFSNSRSEMNVSTLELGDSALYLCASTSLAGVWNEQFFGPGTRLTVL.

This clonotype was recorded a few times. V and J are TRBV4-2 and TRBJ1-4; D possibly corresponds to TRBD1 (5 bases). This CDR3 is 14 amino acids long. Germline assignment: CDR1 LGHNA and CDR2 YNFKEQ. V lost 0 bases, J lost 7 bases, and 9 bases lay in between. CDR3 nucleotides: TGTGCCAGCAGCCAAGATGGGCAGGGTGAAAAACTGTTTTTT. It specifies CASSQDGQGEKLFF.